This is a list of T cell receptor beta chains from one sample in a study of circulating and synovial CD4+ cells in juvenile arthritis. TCRdb keeps only in-frame clones here, not all; method: immunoSEQ multiplex PCR. The data contain fewer than 35,000 clones, about 95% of them seen just once; the ten biggest clones take up less than 0.2%. Sequencing used CD4+ T cells from blood. The receptors shown here come from a human donor with juvenile idiopathic arthritis. CDR3s include the opening cysteine and the closing phenylalanine or tryptophan. A D gene is named only where the DNA matches it firmly. Clone size is stated in some rows and not others, as once, few, many or a class when expanded.

d_call: NA; j_call: TRBJ1-2; clone_size: NA; v_call: TRBV6-6; cdr3_aa: CASSNDRSSGYTF; cdr3_nt: TGTGCCAGCAGTAACGACAGATCCTCCGGCTACACCTTC
d_call: NA; j_call: TRBJ1-3; clone_size: NA; v_call: TRBV29-1; cdr3_aa: CSVRGLFSGNTIYF; cdr3_nt: TGCAGCGTTAGAGGACTCTTCTCTGGAAACACCATATATTTT
d_call: TRBD2; j_call: TRBJ2-1; clone_size: NA; v_call: TRBV9; cdr3_aa: CASSVTSGVYNEQFF; cdr3_nt: TGTGCCAGCAGCGTAACTAGCGGGGTCTACAATGAGCAGTTCTTC
d_call: NA; j_call: TRBJ1-4; clone_size: NA; v_call: TRBV30; cdr3_aa: CAWSVVGSEEKLFF; cdr3_nt: TGTGCCTGGAGTGTAGTAGGTAGCGAGGAAAAACTGTTTTTT
d_call: TRBD1; j_call: TRBJ1-5; clone_size: NA; v_call: TRBV2; cdr3_aa: CASRDRVNARTTQPQHF; cdr3_nt: TGTGCCAGCAGGGACAGGGTAAACGCCCGGACAACCCAGCCCCAGCATTTT
d_call: NA; j_call: TRBJ2-5; clone_size: NA; v_call: TRBV29-1; cdr3_aa: CSVKIRGTLETQYF; cdr3_nt: TGCAGCGTTAAAATAAGGGGAACCCTAGAGACCCAGTACTTC
d_call: TRBD1; j_call: TRBJ1-4; clone_size: NA; v_call: TRBV4-1; cdr3_aa: CASSQQGAITNEKLFF; cdr3_nt: TGCGCCAGCAGCCAGCAGGGGGCGATAACTAATGAAAAACTGTTTTTT
d_call: NA; j_call: TRBJ1-6; clone_size: once; v_call: TRBV7-2; cdr3_aa: CASSLLLGGDSPLHF; cdr3_nt: TGTGCCAGCAGCTTACTTCTCGGAGGCGATTCCCCCCTCCACTTT
d_call: NA; j_call: TRBJ2-5; clone_size: NA; v_call: TRBV19; cdr3_aa: CASSPATAGTTQYF; cdr3_nt: TGTGCCAGTAGTCCGGCGACAGCCGGAACGACCCAGTACTTC
d_call: NA; j_call: TRBJ2-6; clone_size: NA; v_call: TRBV4-2; cdr3_aa: CASSQTPGLTSGANVLTF; cdr3_nt: TGTGCCAGCAGCCAAACCCCGGGACTTACCTCTGGGGCCAACGTCCTGACTTTC
d_call: NA; j_call: TRBJ1-1; clone_size: NA; v_call: TRBV7-2; cdr3_aa: CASTPGLGSGLATEAFF; cdr3_nt: TGTGCCAGCACCCCGGGACTCGGAAGTGGTTTAGCCACTGAAGCTTTCTTT
d_call: TRBD2; j_call: TRBJ2-7; clone_size: NA; v_call: TRBV28; cdr3_aa: CASSRAGTVNEQYF; cdr3_nt: TGTGCCAGCAGTCGAGCGGGAACGGTGAACGAGCAGTACTTC
d_call: NA; j_call: TRBJ1-2; clone_size: NA; v_call: TRBV9; cdr3_aa: CASSASDRFYGYTF; cdr3_nt: TGTGCCAGCAGTGCGTCGGACAGATTCTATGGCTACACCTTC
d_call: NA; j_call: TRBJ2-3; clone_size: NA; v_call: TRBV11-2; cdr3_aa: CASSRAGGVTDTQYF; cdr3_nt: TGTGCCAGCAGCCGCGCCGGGGGAGTGACAGATACGCAGTATTTT
d_call: TRBD1; j_call: TRBJ1-4; clone_size: NA; v_call: TRBV5-8; cdr3_aa: CASSLGGTVNEKLFF; cdr3_nt: TGTGCCAGCAGCTTGGGAGGGACAGTAAATGAAAAACTGTTTTTT
d_call: NA; j_call: TRBJ2-1; clone_size: NA; v_call: TRBV6-5; cdr3_aa: CASSKISNEQFF; cdr3_nt: TGTGCCAGCAGTAAAATTAGTAACGAGCAGTTCTTC
d_call: NA; j_call: TRBJ1-6; clone_size: NA; v_call: TRBV9; cdr3_aa: CASSSDGDIGSPLHF; cdr3_nt: TGTGCCAGCAGCTCGGATGGCGACATAGGTTCCCCCCTCCACTTT
d_call: TRBD2; j_call: TRBJ2-5; clone_size: NA; v_call: TRBV28; cdr3_aa: CASSLGGRETQYF; cdr3_nt: TGTGCCAGCTCCCTGGGGGGGAGGGAGACCCAGTACTTC
d_call: NA; j_call: TRBJ2-1; clone_size: once; v_call: TRBV11-2; cdr3_aa: CASSLGLRGNSYNEQFF; cdr3_nt: TGTGCCAGCAGCTTAGGGCTTAGGGGTAATTCCTACAATGAGCAGTTCTTC
d_call: NA; j_call: TRBJ1-5; clone_size: NA; v_call: TRBV30; cdr3_aa: CAWSAIRAYALPSNQPQHF; cdr3_nt: TGTGCCTGGAGTGCCATCCGTGCGTACGCCTTGCCGAGCAATCAGCCCCAGCATTTT
d_call: TRBD2; j_call: TRBJ2-1; clone_size: NA; v_call: TRBV7-3; cdr3_aa: CASSLGTSAGNEQFF; cdr3_nt: TGTGCCAGCAGCTTAGGGACTAGCGCGGGCAATGAGCAGTTCTTC
d_call: NA; j_call: TRBJ1-5; clone_size: NA; v_call: TRBV28; cdr3_aa: CASSLGIGGFNQPQHF; cdr3_nt: TGTGCCAGCAGTTTAGGAATCGGGGGGTTCAATCAGCCCCAGCATTTT
d_call: NA; j_call: TRBJ1-3; clone_size: NA; v_call: TRBV15; cdr3_aa: CATSRDRALSGNTIYF; cdr3_nt: TGTGCCACCAGCAGAGACAGGGCCCTCTCTGGAAACACCATATATTTT
d_call: NA; j_call: TRBJ1-2; clone_size: NA; v_call: TRBV2; cdr3_aa: CASRAESYSGYTF; cdr3_nt: TGTGCCAGCAGGGCTGAATCCTATAGCGGCTACACCTTC
d_call: TRBD1; j_call: TRBJ2-2; clone_size: NA; v_call: TRBV19; cdr3_aa: CASRGQGAGTGELFF; cdr3_nt: TGTGCCAGTAGGGGACAGGGGGCAGGCACCGGGGAGCTGTTTTTT